Included here is one T cell receptor (beta chain) sequence, with context. The antigen remains unidentified. The data were obtained in a study of T cell responses to AZD1222 COVID-19 vaccine. General study results and limits: Among the donors, most were white British and more were female, and clonal diversity was possibly underestimated.

Trimming removed 6 bases at V and 4 bases at J, with 18 bases between. Per the germline V gene, CDR1 is PRHDT and CDR2 is FYEKMQ (reference sequence). The CDR3 sequence is 15 residues long. Using immunoSEQ multiplex PCR, the repertoire was profiled, and TCRdb retains in-frame clones only, with some absent. The sample has tens of thousands of clones, about 92% seen once; the top ten hold less than 6%. Analysis merged second doses at about 4 or about 12 weeks. This TCR came from an adult who received the AZD1222 COVID-19 vaccine. Sample: peripheral blood, taken 28 days after the second AZD1222 dose. The chain has TRBV13 and TRBJ1-2; D perhaps matches TRBD1 (6 bases). CDR3 sequence reads: CASSLPNRERYGYTF. The CDR3 DNA sequence: TGTGCCAGCAGTTTACCCAACAGGGAGCGCTATGGCTACACCTTC. The variable domain in full, with the rest retrieved from reference TRBV13 and TRBJ1-2, is AAGVIQSPRHLIKEKRETATLKCYPIPRHDTVYWYQQGPGQDPQFLISFYEKMQSDKGSIPDRFSAQQFSDYHSELNMSSLELGDSALYFCASSLPNRERYGYTFGSGTRLTVV.